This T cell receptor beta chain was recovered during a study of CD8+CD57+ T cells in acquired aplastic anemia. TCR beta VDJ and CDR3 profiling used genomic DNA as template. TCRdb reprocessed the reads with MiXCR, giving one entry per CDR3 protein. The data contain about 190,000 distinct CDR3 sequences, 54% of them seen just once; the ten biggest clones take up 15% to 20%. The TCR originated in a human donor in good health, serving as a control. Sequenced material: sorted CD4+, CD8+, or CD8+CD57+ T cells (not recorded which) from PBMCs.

The CDR3 bases are TGCGCCAGCAGCCTTAGGGAGCTGTTTTTT. Its protein is CASSLRELFF. V gene TRBV5-1 combines with J gene TRBJ2-2; D is unresolved. V gave up 4 bases and J gave up 9 bases, with 4 bases separating them. CDR1 and CDR2 from the germline V gene are SGHRS and YFSETQ. This CDR3 contains 10 residues.